The 25 T cell receptor beta chains below come from one sample, sequenced in a study of blood T cell repertoires in COVID-19. Here immunoSEQ multiplex PCR was the method, and the copy in TCRdb shows in-frame clones only, minus some. The sample shows 200,000 to 250,000 clones, 86% of them seen only once. Sequencing was carried out using peripheral blood. These receptors originate from a man aged 80 or over with acute or convalescent COVID-19.

The V gene is TRBV7-9, the J gene TRBJ2-5, with 7 bases aligning to TRBD1. Germline-derived CDR1 and CDR2 are SEHNR and FQNEAQ (reference sequence). The CDR3 contains 11 residues. V lost 10 bases and J lost 5; bases outside the gene matches: 4. For the CDR3, the DNA is TGTGCCACCCAGGGGGAGGAGACCCAGTACTTC. As protein: CATQGEETQYF.

This chain uses TRBV27 with TRBJ2-7; 12 nucleotides line up with TRBD2. The CDR3 extends over 17 amino acids. The germline gives CDR1 MNHEY, CDR2 SMNVEV (reference sequence). V dropped 3 bases and J dropped 4; count of bases not matched to a gene: 10. The CDR3 bases are TGTGCCAGCAGTTTGGTCGGTCTAGCGGGAGGGAGGTACGAGCAGTACTTC. It specifies CASSLVGLAGGRYEQYF.

This clone was found once. The chain joins TRBV11-3 to TRBJ1-4; 9 bases are shared with TRBD1. The length of the CDR3 is 15 residues. Germline trimming cut 4 bases from V and 7 bases from J; bases unmatched to any gene: 7. Germline V gene sequence: CDR1 SGHNT, CDR2 YENEEA. CDR3 residues: CASSSPGTGSEKLFF. The CDR3, as DNA: TGTGCCAGCAGCTCCCCCGGGACAGGGTCTGAAAAACTGTTTTTT. The entire variable domain, with the rest obtained from reference TRBV11-3 and TRBJ1-4, is as follows: EAGVVQSPRYKIIEKKQPVAFWCNPISGHNTLYWYLQNLGQGPELLIRYENEEAVDDSQLPKDRFSAERLKGVDSTLKIQPAELGDSAVYLCASSSPGTGSEKLFFGSGTQLSVL.

V usage is TRBV24-1 and J usage is TRBJ2-3, with TRBD2 as a possible D gene (6 bases). The CDR3 covers 15 residues. With 4 bases removed from V and 3 bases from J, the gap between germline ends came to 13 bases. From germline, CDR1 is KGHDR and CDR2 SFDVKD. The CDR3 region is CATSELAGLTDTQYF. DNA of the CDR3: TGTGCCACCAGTGAACTAGCAGGTTTAACAGATACGCAGTATTTT.

The gene calls are TRBV11-1 and TRBJ2-7; maybe TRBD2 (6 bases). Trimming removed 4 bases at V and 2 bases at J, with 15 bases between. Germline CDR1 SGHAT, CDR2 FQDESV (reference sequence). CDR3 size: 15 residues. The CDR3 sequence is CASSSAGTFTYEQYF. CDR3 DNA: TGTGCCAGCAGCTCCGCCGGGACTTTCACCTACGAGCAGTACTTC.

V gene TRBV3-1 (or the pseudogene TRBV3-2) combines with J gene TRBJ1-6; TRBD1 is a possible D gene (5 bases). V lost 1 base and J 10 bases, leaving 14 bases between the germline ends. The CDR3 is made up of 15 amino acids. Germline V gene lookup returns CDR1 LGHDT and CDR2 YNNKEL (reference sequence). CDR3 DNA sequence: TGTGCCAGCAGCCAAGGATCGGGGGTCTACTCACCCCTCCACTTT. Translated: CASSQGSGVYSPLHF.

The chain employs TRBV28 and TRBJ2-7, with D tentatively TRBD1 (6 bases). The V end was cut by 7 bases, the J end by 0 bases, with 22 bases between. Germline V CDR1 and CDR2: MDHEN, SYDVKM. The length of the CDR3 is 17 residues. As DNA, the CDR3 is TGTGCCAGCACCCCTTGGAAGGCAGGGGCCTTCTCCTACGAGCAGTACTTC. Translated: CASTPWKAGAFSYEQYF. The whole variable domain, remainder taken from reference TRBV28 and TRBJ2-7, is DVKVTQSSRYLVKRTGEKVFLECVQDMDHENMFWYRQDPGLGLRLIYFSYDVKMKEKGDIPEGYSVSREKKERFSLILESASTNQTSMYLCASTPWKAGAFSYEQYFGPGTRLTVT.

The sample holds one count of this clone. The chain combines TRBV12-3 or TRBV12-4 with TRBJ2-7; a weak D match, TRBD1 (6 bases). The CDR3 sequence is 13 residues long. V was shortened by 1 base and J by 4 bases, with 8 bases between the two germline ends. CDR3 region: CASSLEGVYEQYF. The CDR3 nucleotides read TGTGCCAGCAGTTTAGAGGGGGTTTACGAGCAGTACTTC.

A few counts support this clone. The chain couples TRBV4-2 to TRBJ2-2; 11 positions agree with TRBD1. V shed 0 bases and J 5 bases; nucleotides not matched to a gene: 5. The CDR3 has 17 residues. Per the germline V gene, CDR1 is LGHNA and CDR2 is YNFKEQ. The CDR3 protein is CASSQDIGTGGTGELFF. DNA for the CDR3: TGTGCCAGCAGCCAAGATATAGGGACAGGGGGGACCGGGGAGCTGTTTTTT.

The J gene is TRBJ2-2, the V gene TRBV6-2 or TRBV6-3, with D possibly matching TRBD2 (6 bases). Trimming pared 2 bases from V and 3 bases from J, leaving 10 bases between. The CDR3 extends over 15 amino acids. The germline V gene encodes CDR1 MNHEY and CDR2 SVGEGT. CDR3 sequence reads: CASSYEREDTGELFF. CDR3 sequence (DNA): TGTGCCAGCAGTTACGAAAGGGAGGACACCGGGGAGCTGTTTTTT.

This clone was seen a handful of times. The chain has TRBV7-9 and TRBJ2-2, with TRBD1 identical over 9 bases. Germline values: CDR1 SEHNR, CDR2 FQNEAQ (reference sequence). This CDR3 contains 18 residues. The V and J ends lost 2 bases and 3 bases, in that order; junction bases with no gene match: 10. The CDR3 region is CASSLRSGGQGYTGELFF. The CDR3 DNA reads TGTGCCAGCAGCTTACGATCCGGAGGACAGGGGTACACCGGGGAGCTGTTTTTT.

This clone appeared once. The V call is TRBV3-1 (or the pseudogene TRBV3-2), the J call TRBJ1-6; 10 bases match TRBD1. This CDR3 is 15 amino acids long. V gave up 4 bases and J gave up 7 bases; unmatched junction bases: 4. CDR1 is LGHDT, CDR2 YNNKEL, per germline (reference sequence). CDR3: CASSRGTGVNSPLHF. The CDR3 coding sequence is TGTGCCAGCAGCCGGGGGACAGGGGTAAATTCACCCCTCCACTTT.

This clone was recorded a few times. This chain connects TRBV2 to TRBJ1-1; possible D gene TRBD1, 5 bases. Trimming took 4 bases from V and 2 from J, leaving 11 bases between them. The germline gives CDR1 SNHLY, CDR2 FYNNEI. The CDR3 has 14 amino acids. The CDR3 DNA reads TGTGCCAGCAGTGTAAGGGGATTAAACACTGAAGCTTTCTTT. This codes for CASSVRGLNTEAFF. The full variable domain, rest sourced from reference TRBV2 and TRBJ1-1, is EPEVTQTPSHQVTQMGQEVILRCVPISNHLYFYWYRQILGQKVEFLVSFYNNEISEKSEIFDDQFSVERPDGSNFTLKIRSTKLEDSAMYFCASSVRGLNTEAFFGQGTRLTVV.

This chain uses TRBV27 with TRBJ2-4, with D perhaps TRBD1 (6 bases). Per the germline V gene, CDR1 is MNHEY and CDR2 is SMNVEV (reference sequence). V dropped 7 bases and J dropped 7 bases, with 11 bases sitting between them. This CDR3 is 12 amino acids long. The CDR3 DNA sequence: TGTGCCAGCACGGGCAGGGGTAACATTCAGTACTTC. Its protein product is CASTGRGNIQYF.

This clone was counted a single time. The gene calls are TRBV5-4 and TRBJ1-3; D might be TRBD1 (5 bases). The CDR3 extends over 15 amino acids. CDR1 SGHNT and CDR2 YYREEE come from the germline V gene (reference sequence). Trimming removed 5 bases at V and 0 bases at J, with 12 bases between. CDR3 nucleotide sequence: TGTGCCAGCAGTCAAGACAGCTACTCTGGAAACACCATATATTTT. It is translated as CASSQDSYSGNTIYF.

The rearrangement joins TRBV5-6 to TRBJ2-5; 7 bases are a match to TRBD2. The CDR3 has 15 amino acids. V gave up 2 bases and J gave up 1 base; unmatched junction bases: 5. Germline lookup yields CDR1 SGHDT and CDR2 YYEEEE. The DNA of the CDR3 is TGTGCCAGCAGCTTTCCTAGCGGACTCCAAGAGACCCAGTACTTC. It encodes CASSFPSGLQETQYF.

The rearrangement joins TRBV6-5 to TRBJ2-7, with D perhaps TRBD2 (6 bases). Germline CDR1 is MNHEY and CDR2 is SVGAGI. V lost 8 bases and J 0 bases, leaving 14 bases between the germline ends. The CDR3 runs to 14 residues. CDR3 region: CASSSGGLSYEQYF. CDR3 coding DNA: TGTGCCAGCTCCTCCGGAGGGCTCTCCTACGAGCAGTACTTC.

This sequence joins TRBV5-5 and TRBJ1-4; weak D call: TRBD1 (5 bases). In germline, CDR1 is SGHKS, CDR2 YYEKEE (reference sequence). The ends were cut back, 5 bases at V and 5 bases at J, with 13 bases in the middle. This CDR3 contains 14 residues. The CDR3: CASRRVEGNEKLFF. The DNA of the CDR3 is TGTGCCAGCAGACGGGTGGAGGGGAATGAAAAACTGTTTTTT.

The chain links TRBV2 to TRBJ2-1; the match to TRBD2 covers 14 bases. The CDR3 length is 17 residues. Trimming removed 5 bases from V and 0 bases from J; junction bases left unmatched: 3. Per germline, CDR1 SNHLY and CDR2 FYNNEI. The CDR3 DNA follows: TGTGCCAGCAGTCGACTAGCGGGGGGGAACTCCTACAATGAGCAGTTCTTC. It is translated as CASSRLAGGNSYNEQFF.

V and J are TRBV20-1 and TRBJ2-7; TRBD1 is a possible D gene (6 bases). Germline CDR1 is DFQATT and CDR2 is SNEGSKA (reference sequence). CDR3 length equals 14 residues. V was clipped by 3 bases and J by 5 bases, with 17 bases between them. CDR3 sequence: CSASVGAKLNEQYF. CDR3 coding DNA: TGCAGTGCTAGTGTGGGGGCGAAACTCAACGAGCAGTACTTC.

This clone showed up just once. The rearrangement links TRBV28 to TRBJ1-2; TRBD1 is a possible D gene (5 bases). This CDR3 is built from 12 residues. The V end was cut by 6 bases, the J end by 8 bases, with 13 bases between. Looked up from germline, CDR1 is MDHEN and CDR2 is SYDVKM. CDR3 sequence: CASRPTVGGYTF. The CDR3 nucleotides are TGTGCCAGCAGACCGACAGTGGGAGGCTACACCTTC.

CDR3 nucleotides: TGCAGCGTTGTCGGGGGGCCTTATGGCTACACCTTC. It codes for CSVVGGPYGYTF. The genes are TRBV29-1 and TRBJ1-2; tentatively, D is TRBD1 (6 bases). Germline loops: CDR1 SQVTM, CDR2 ANQGSEA. This CDR3 comprises 12 residues. Trimming stripped 4 bases from V and 5 bases from J, with 11 bases between.

The V call is TRBV19, the J call TRBJ1-5; 10 nucleotides agree with TRBD1. Germline CDR1 LNHDA, CDR2 SQIVND (reference sequence). Trimming at V came to 8 bases and at J to 9 bases, leaving 10 bases not matched to a gene. This CDR3 spans 14 amino acids. This chain's CDR3 is CASRQGALLLPQHF. CDR3 nucleotide sequence: TGTGCCAGTCGACAGGGGGCCCTTCTGCTGCCCCAGCATTTT.

CDR3 nucleotides: TGTGCCAGCAGCCTGATAACTAGCGGGGGTGGTGAGCAGTACTTC. This gives the protein CASSLITSGGGEQYF. The chain uses TRBV5-5 and TRBJ2-7, with TRBD2 identical over 11 bases. There are 15 residues in the CDR3. Germline loops: CDR1 SGHKS, CDR2 YYEKEE (reference sequence). V trimming: 4 bases; J trimming: 7 bases; junction bases outside the gene matches: 10.

The chain combines TRBV28 with TRBJ2-7, with TRBD2 matching 8 bases. Losses at the gene ends were 7 bases for V and 4 bases for J; bases not matched to a gene: 9. In germline, CDR1 is MDHEN, CDR2 SYDVKM. The CDR3 is made up of 14 amino acids. The CDR3 protein is CASTPSGSEYEQYF. CDR3 DNA sequence: TGTGCCAGCACCCCGAGCGGGAGTGAGTACGAGCAGTACTTC. The whole variable domain, filled in from reference TRBV28 and TRBJ2-7, reads DVKVTQSSRYLVKRTGEKVFLECVQDMDHENMFWYRQDPGLGLRLIYFSYDVKMKEKGDIPEGYSVSREKKERFSLILESASTNQTSMYLCASTPSGSEYEQYFGPGTRLTVT.